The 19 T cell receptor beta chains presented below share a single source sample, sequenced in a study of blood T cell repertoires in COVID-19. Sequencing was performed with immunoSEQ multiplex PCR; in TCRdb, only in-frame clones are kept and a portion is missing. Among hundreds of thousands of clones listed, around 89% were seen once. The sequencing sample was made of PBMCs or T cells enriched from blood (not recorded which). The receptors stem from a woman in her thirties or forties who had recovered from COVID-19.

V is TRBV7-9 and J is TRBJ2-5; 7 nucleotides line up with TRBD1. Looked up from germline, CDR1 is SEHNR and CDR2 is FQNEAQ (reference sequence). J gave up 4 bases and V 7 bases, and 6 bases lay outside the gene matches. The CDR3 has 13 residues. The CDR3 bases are TGTGCCAGCAACGACAGGGTTGGAGAGACCCAGTACTTC. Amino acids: CASNDRVGETQYF.

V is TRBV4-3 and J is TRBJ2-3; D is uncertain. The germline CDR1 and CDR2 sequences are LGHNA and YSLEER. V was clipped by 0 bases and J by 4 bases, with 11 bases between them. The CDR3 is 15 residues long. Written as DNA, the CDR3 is TGCGCCAGCAGCCAAGATGGCTCCCAGGCAGATACGCAGTATTTT. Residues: CASSQDGSQADTQYF.

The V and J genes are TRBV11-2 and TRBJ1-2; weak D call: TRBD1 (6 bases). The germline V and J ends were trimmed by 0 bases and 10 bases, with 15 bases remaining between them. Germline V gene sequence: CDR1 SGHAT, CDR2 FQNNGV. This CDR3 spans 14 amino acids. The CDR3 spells CASSLEAGAVDYTF. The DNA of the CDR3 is TGTGCCAGCAGCTTAGAGGCAGGGGCGGTGGACTACACCTTC.

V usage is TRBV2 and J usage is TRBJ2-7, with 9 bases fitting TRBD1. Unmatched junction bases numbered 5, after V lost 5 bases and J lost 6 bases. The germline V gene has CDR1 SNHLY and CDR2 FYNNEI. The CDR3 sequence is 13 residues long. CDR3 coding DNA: TGTGCCAGCAGTACCGGGACAGGGCGCGAGCAGTACTTC. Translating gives CASSTGTGREQYF.

The CDR3 is CASSPQQGVEYNEQFF. The DNA of the CDR3 is TGTGCCAGCTCACCGCAACAGGGGGTGGAGTACAATGAGCAGTTCTTC. The chain is built from TRBV18 and TRBJ2-1, with TRBD1 identical over 8 bases. The CDR3 contains 16 residues. In germline, CDR1 is KGHSH, CDR2 LQKENI. V shed 3 bases, J shed 4 bases, and the junction held 8 bases outside the gene matches.

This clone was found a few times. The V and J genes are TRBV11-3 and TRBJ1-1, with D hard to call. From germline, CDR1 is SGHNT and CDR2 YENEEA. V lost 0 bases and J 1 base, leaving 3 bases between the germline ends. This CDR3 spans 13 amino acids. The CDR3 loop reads CASSLEQNTEAFF. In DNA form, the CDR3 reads TGTGCCAGCAGCTTAGAACAGAACACTGAAGCTTTCTTT. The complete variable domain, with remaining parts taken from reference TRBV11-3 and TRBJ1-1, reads EAGVVQSPRYKIIEKKQPVAFWCNPISGHNTLYWYLQNLGQGPELLIRYENEEAVDDSQLPKDRFSAERLKGVDSTLKIQPAELGDSAVYLCASSLEQNTEAFFGQGTRLTVV.

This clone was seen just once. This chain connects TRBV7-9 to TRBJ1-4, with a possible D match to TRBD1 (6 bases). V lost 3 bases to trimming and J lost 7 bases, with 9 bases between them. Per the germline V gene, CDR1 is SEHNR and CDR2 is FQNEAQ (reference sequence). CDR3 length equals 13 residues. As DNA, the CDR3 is TGTGCCAGCAGCTTCACAGGGATTGAAAAACTGTTTTTT. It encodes CASSFTGIEKLFF.

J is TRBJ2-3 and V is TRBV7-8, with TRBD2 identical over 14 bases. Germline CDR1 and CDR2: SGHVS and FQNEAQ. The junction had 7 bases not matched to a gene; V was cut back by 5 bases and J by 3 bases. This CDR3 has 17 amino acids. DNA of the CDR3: TGTGCCAGCAGCCGGGGGACTAGCGGGAGAAAGACAGATACGCAGTATTTT. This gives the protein CASSRGTSGRKTDTQYF.

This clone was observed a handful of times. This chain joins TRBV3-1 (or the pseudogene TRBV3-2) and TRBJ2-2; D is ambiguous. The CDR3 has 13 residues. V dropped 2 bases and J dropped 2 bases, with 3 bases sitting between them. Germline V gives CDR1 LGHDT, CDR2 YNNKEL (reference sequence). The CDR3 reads CASSQLNTGELFF. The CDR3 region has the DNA TGTGCCAGCAGCCAACTCAACACCGGGGAGCTGTTTTTT.

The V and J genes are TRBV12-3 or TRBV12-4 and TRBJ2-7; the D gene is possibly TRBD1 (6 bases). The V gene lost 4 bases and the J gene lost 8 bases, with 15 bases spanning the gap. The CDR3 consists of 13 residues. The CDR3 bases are TGTGCCAGCAGTTCCGGGACACCTACGAAGCAGTACTTC. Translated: CASSSGTPTKQYF.

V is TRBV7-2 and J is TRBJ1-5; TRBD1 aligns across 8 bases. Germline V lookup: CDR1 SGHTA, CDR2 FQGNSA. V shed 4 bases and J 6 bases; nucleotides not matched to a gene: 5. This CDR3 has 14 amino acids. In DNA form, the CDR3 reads TGTGCCAGCAGCTCAGGGGGCTGGGGTCAGCCCCAGCATTTT. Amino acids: CASSSGGWGQPQHF.

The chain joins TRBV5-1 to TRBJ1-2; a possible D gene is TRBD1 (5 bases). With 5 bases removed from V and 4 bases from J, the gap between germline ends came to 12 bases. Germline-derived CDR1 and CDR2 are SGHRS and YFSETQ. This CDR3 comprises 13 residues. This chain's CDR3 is CASRTDSLYGYTF. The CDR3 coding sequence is TGCGCCAGCAGAACAGACAGTCTCTATGGCTACACCTTC.

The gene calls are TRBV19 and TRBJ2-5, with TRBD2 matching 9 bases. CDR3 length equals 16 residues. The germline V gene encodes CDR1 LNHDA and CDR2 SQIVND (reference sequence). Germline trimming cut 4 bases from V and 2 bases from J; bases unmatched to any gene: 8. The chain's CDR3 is CASSNSGRGYQETQYF. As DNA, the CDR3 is TGTGCCAGTAGTAATAGCGGGAGAGGTTATCAAGAGACCCAGTACTTC.

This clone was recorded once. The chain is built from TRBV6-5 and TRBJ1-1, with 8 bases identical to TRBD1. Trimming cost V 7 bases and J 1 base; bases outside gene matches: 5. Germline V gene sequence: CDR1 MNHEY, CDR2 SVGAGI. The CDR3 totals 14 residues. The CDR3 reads CASKRQGPNTEAFF. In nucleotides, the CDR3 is TGTGCCAGCAAGAGACAGGGGCCGAACACTGAAGCTTTCTTT.

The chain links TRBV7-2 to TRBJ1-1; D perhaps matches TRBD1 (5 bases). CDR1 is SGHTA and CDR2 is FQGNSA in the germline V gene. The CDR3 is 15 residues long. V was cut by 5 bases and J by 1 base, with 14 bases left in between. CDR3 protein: CASSPNGGGNTEAFF. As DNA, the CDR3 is TGTGCCAGCAGCCCTAACGGGGGTGGGAACACTGAAGCTTTCTTT.

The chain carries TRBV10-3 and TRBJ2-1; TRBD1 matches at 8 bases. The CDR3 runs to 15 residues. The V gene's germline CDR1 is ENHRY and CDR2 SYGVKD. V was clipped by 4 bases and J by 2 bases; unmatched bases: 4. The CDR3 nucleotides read TGTGCCATCAGTGGAGACAGGGGACCCTACAATGAGCAGTTCTTC. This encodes CAISGDRGPYNEQFF.

CDR3 sequence: CASSMMGLANYGYTF. The CDR3, as DNA: TGTGCCAGTAGTATGATGGGCTTAGCTAACTATGGCTACACCTTC. The genes are TRBV19 and TRBJ1-2, with unresolved D. In germline, CDR1 is LNHDA, CDR2 SQIVND (reference sequence). This CDR3 is built from 15 residues. V was clipped by 3 bases and J by 0 bases, with 11 bases between them.

CDR3 DNA sequence: TGTGCCAGCAGCAAAGCCCACGATGAGCAGTTCTTC. Amino acid sequence: CASSKAHDEQFF. The chain combines TRBV7-2 with TRBJ2-1, with D uncertain. V was pared by 5 bases and J by 8 bases, with 10 bases between. Germline V lookup: CDR1 SGHTA, CDR2 FQGNSA. This CDR3 contains 12 residues.

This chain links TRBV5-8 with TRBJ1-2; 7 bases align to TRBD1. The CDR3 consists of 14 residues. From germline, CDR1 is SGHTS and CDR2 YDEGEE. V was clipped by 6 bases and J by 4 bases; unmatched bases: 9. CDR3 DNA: TGTGCCAGCAAAAAATTCGGGACAGCCTATGGCTACACCTTC. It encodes CASKKFGTAYGYTF.